These 9 T cell receptor beta chains share one sample of origin, sequenced in a study of blood T cell repertoires in COVID-19. Measured with immunoSEQ multiplex PCR; TCRdb has only the in-frame clones, and not every one. Found here are some 130,000 clones, over 60% of them singletons; the top ten hold around 2%. Sequenced sample: peripheral blood. Every receptor here comes from a woman aged 70-85 years with acute or convalescent COVID-19.

This clone has only a few counts. The gene calls are TRBV29-1 and TRBJ1-5; 10 bases are shared with TRBD1. CDR3 size: 12 residues. Germline V gene sequence: CDR1 SQVTM, CDR2 ANQGSEA. With V trimmed by 6 bases and J by 6 bases, 2 bases remained unmatched. CDR3 residues: CSVGQGVQPQHF. For the CDR3, the DNA is TGCAGCGTAGGACAGGGGGTTCAGCCCCAGCATTTT.

The chain links TRBV7-2 to TRBJ2-3, with 13 bases identical to TRBD2. V shed 0 bases, J shed 4 bases, and the junction held 4 bases outside the gene matches. Germline-derived CDR1 and CDR2 are SGHTA and FQGNSA. The length of the CDR3 is 17 residues. The CDR3 region has the DNA TGTGCCAGCAGCTTAGCGCCTACTAGCGGGGGGGCAGATACGCAGTATTTT. Translated: CASSLAPTSGGADTQYF.

The chain couples TRBV10-1 to TRBJ2-5; 14 bases fit TRBD2. Germline CDR1 reads WNHNN; CDR2 reads SYGVQD (reference sequence). The CDR3 loop spans 15 amino acids. V was pared by 3 bases and J by 9 bases, with 6 bases of the junction left unmatched. CDR3 bases: TGCGCCAGCAGTGACCAGGGACTAGCGGGGGCTCCCCAGTACTTC. This encodes CASSDQGLAGAPQYF.

The V call is TRBV12-3 or TRBV12-4, the J call TRBJ1-6; no definite D call. V shed 3 bases and J shed 7 bases, with 7 bases lying between them. The CDR3 is 13 residues long. CDR3 loop: CASSLGGNSPLHF. In nucleotides, the CDR3 is TGTGCCAGCAGTTTGGGAGGGAATTCACCCCTCCACTTT.

The chain links TRBV10-3 to TRBJ2-1; 11 nucleotides agree with TRBD2. The CDR3 totals 18 residues. Germline V CDR1 and CDR2: ENHRY, SYGVKD. V lost 0 bases to trimming and J lost 4 bases; unmatched junction nucleotides: 8. This CDR3 is CAISESLTTSGDYNEQFF. CDR3 sequence (DNA): TGTGCCATCAGTGAGTCGCTTACGACTAGCGGGGATTACAATGAGCAGTTCTTC.

The CDR3 sequence: CASSPPAGASYGYTF. The CDR3 region has the DNA TGTGCCAGCTCACCACCGGCAGGGGCGAGCTATGGCTACACCTTC. The chain uses TRBV18 and TRBJ1-2, with D maybe TRBD1 (6 bases). V was trimmed by 0 bases and J by 4 bases, leaving 12 bases between them. The germline gives CDR1 KGHSH, CDR2 LQKENI. This CDR3 is built from 15 residues.

The genes are TRBV2 and TRBJ2-7, with a weak D call TRBD1 (5 bases). CDR1 and CDR2 (germline): SNHLY, FYNNEI. CDR3 length: 14 residues. Trimming stripped 6 bases from V and 3 bases from J, with 15 bases between. CDR3 bases: TGTGCCAGCAGGGGTACAGGCGTCTTCTACGAGCAGTACTTC. This translates into CASRGTGVFYEQYF.

The gene calls are TRBV2 and TRBJ2-3; 10 bases line up with TRBD1. With V trimmed by 6 bases and J by 1 base, 4 bases remained unmatched. The germline V gene has CDR1 SNHLY and CDR2 FYNNEI. This CDR3 contains 15 residues. The CDR3 sequence is CASRGDRGRTDTQYF. CDR3 in DNA: TGTGCCAGCAGGGGGGACAGGGGTCGCACAGATACGCAGTATTTT.

J is TRBJ2-3 and V is TRBV3-1 (or the pseudogene TRBV3-2); a possible D gene is TRBD2 (6 bases). This CDR3 has 14 residues. The V end was cut by 0 bases, the J end by 4 bases, with 8 bases between. CDR1 LGHDT and CDR2 YNNKEL come from the germline V gene (reference sequence). This CDR3 is CASSQDWGADTQYF. CDR3 DNA sequence: TGTGCCAGCAGCCAAGATTGGGGGGCAGATACGCAGTATTTT.